Shown below are 23 T cell receptor beta chains from a single sample sequenced in a study of shared clonotypes between healthy human individuals. TCRdb's table, derived via immunoSEQ multiplex PCR, lists solely in-frame clones and lacks some. The table lists some 2,500,000 clones, under 95% of them singletons. Sequencing input: naive CD4+ T cells from PBMCs. Documented subset: CD45RA+ positively selected. Receptor source: a man aged 18 to 29 in good health. Some clones in this sample may be carry-over from other donors' samples.

The chain joins TRBV5-1 to TRBJ2-3, with D tentatively TRBD1 or TRBD2 (5 bases each). Germline CDR1 is SGHRS and CDR2 is YFSETQ. V was cut by 9 bases and J by 0 bases, with 11 bases left in between. This CDR3 region has 13 residues. The CDR3 reads CATGQTSTDTQYF. The CDR3 bases are TGCGCCACGGGGCAGACTAGCACAGATACGCAGTATTTT.

Concerning this clone itself: Other DNA variants within this sample encode the same CDR3. The V call is TRBV20-1, the J call TRBJ2-1, with D hard to call. The CDR3 is 10 amino acids. Germline CDR1 reads DFQATT; CDR2 reads SNEGSKA (reference sequence). V dropped 6 bases and J dropped 6 bases, with 6 bases sitting between them. CDR3 protein: CSAWGNEQFF. The DNA for the CDR3 is TGCAGTGCCTGGGGCAATGAGCAGTTCTTC.

This rearrangement joins TRBV7-9 to TRBJ2-7; 14 nucleotides agree with TRBD2. This CDR3 region has 15 residues. V lost 4 bases, J lost 6 bases, and 5 bases stayed unmatched. The germline gives CDR1 SEHNR, CDR2 FQNEAQ (reference sequence). CDR3 sequence: CASSWGTSGRGEQYF. The CDR3 coding sequence is TGTGCCAGCAGCTGGGGGACTAGCGGGAGAGGCGAGCAGTACTTC.

The table lists this clone with a few counts. The V gene is TRBV5-3, the J gene TRBJ1-5; TRBD1 matches at 10 bases. TRBV5-3 has ORF status, its function being uncertain. The trim removed 4 bases at V and 6 bases at J, leaving 7 bases unmatched. The CDR3 loop spans 15 amino acids. CDR3 region: CARSLGQGIGQPQHF. As DNA, the CDR3 is TGTGCCAGAAGCCTGGGACAGGGGATAGGTCAGCCCCAGCATTTT.

CDR3 in DNA: TGTGCCAGCAGCATACAGGGGGCGGGGAACAATGAGCAGTTCTTC. This encodes CASSIQGAGNNEQFF. The genes are TRBV11-3 and TRBJ2-1; 9 bases fit TRBD1. The CDR3 contains 15 residues. The V gene's germline CDR1 is SGHNT and CDR2 YENEEA. V lost 5 bases and J lost 5; bases outside the gene matches: 7.

The chain combines TRBV2 with TRBJ2-1; D gene uncertain. This CDR3 has 14 residues. Germline CDR1 and CDR2: SNHLY and FYNNEI. Trimming removed 10 bases at V and 8 bases at J, with 21 bases between. The CDR3 region has the DNA TGTGCCACCAAACCCCTACCCGCGAGCGATGAGCAGTTCTTC. It yields the protein CATKPLPASDEQFF.

The chain couples TRBV9 to TRBJ1-1; D is unclear. The V gene's germline CDR1 is SGDLS and CDR2 YYNGEE. The CDR3 has 13 amino acids. Trimming took off 0 bases at V and 3 bases at J, with 6 bases between the two ends. The CDR3 sequence is CASSVVEDTEAFF. In DNA form, the CDR3 reads TGTGCCAGCAGCGTAGTTGAGGACACTGAAGCTTTCTTT.

The chain links TRBV18 to TRBJ1-2, with a possible D match to TRBD1 (5 bases). CDR1 KGHSH and CDR2 LQKENI come from the germline V gene. This CDR3 region has 15 residues. Trimming shortened V by 4 bases and J by 0 bases, and 12 bases separated the two germline ends. CDR3 coding DNA: TGTGCCAGCTCACTCCAGGGCTCAGCTAACTATGGCTACACCTTC. It is translated as CASSLQGSANYGYTF.

The V call is TRBV4-2, the J call TRBJ2-7; D gene uncertain. Germline V gene data show CDR1 as LGHNA and CDR2 as YNFKEQ. Trimming cost V 1 base and J 4 bases, with 14 bases left between them. The CDR3 is made up of 15 amino acids. CDR3 in amino acids: CASSQGAGQVYEQYF. The DNA for the CDR3 is TGTGCCAGCAGCCAAGGCGCCGGGCAGGTTTACGAGCAGTACTTC.

V usage is TRBV4-1 and J usage is TRBJ2-5; D not certain. The CDR3 extends over 14 amino acids. V lost 1 base, J lost 5 bases, and 11 bases lay in between. Germline lookup yields CDR1 MGHRA and CDR2 YSYEKL. CDR3 nucleotides: TGCGCCAGCAGCCAAGCATTAGTAGTGGAGACCCAGTACTTC. Amino acids: CASSQALVVETQYF.

The chain carries TRBV28 and TRBJ1-1, with 7 bases lining up with TRBD1. The CDR3 is made up of 16 amino acids. Germline loops: CDR1 MDHEN, CDR2 SYDVKM. V was pared by 5 bases and J by 3 bases, with 12 bases of the junction left unmatched. The CDR3 DNA reads TGTGCCAGCAGTCCCAGTGGTGGGACAGCTGACACTGAAGCTTTCTTT. This translates into CASSPSGGTADTEAFF.

The J gene is TRBJ2-3, the V gene TRBV7-9; the match to TRBD2 covers 7 bases. The CDR3 is made up of 16 amino acids. Germline V CDR1 and CDR2: SEHNR, FQNEAQ (reference sequence). V lost 7 bases, J lost 3 bases, and 13 bases stayed unmatched. In DNA form, the CDR3 reads TGTGCCAGCACCATAAGGCGGGGGAGAGGGACAGATACGCAGTATTTT. Its protein product is CASTIRRGRGTDTQYF.

The chain joins TRBV28 to TRBJ2-2; D call uncertain. V was cut by 6 bases and J by 8 bases, with 13 bases left in between. In germline, CDR1 is MDHEN, CDR2 SYDVKM. The CDR3 is 13 amino acids. CDR3 DNA sequence: TGTGCCAGCAGGCCAGGTTTCGCGGGGGAGCTGTTTTTT. This gives the protein CASRPGFAGELFF.

The rearrangement uses TRBV7-2 and TRBJ2-7, with TRBD2 matching 9 bases. The CDR3 sequence is 16 residues long. V gave up 5 bases and J gave up 3 bases; unmatched junction bases: 11. From germline, CDR1 is SGHTA and CDR2 FQGNSA. This chain's CDR3 is CASSRAGSGSIYEQYF. DNA for the CDR3: TGTGCCAGCAGCCGGGCGGGTAGCGGGAGTATCTACGAGCAGTACTTC.

This chain joins TRBV28 and TRBJ1-2; 9 bases are shared with TRBD1. Looked up from germline, CDR1 is MDHEN and CDR2 is SYDVKM. The CDR3 extends over 15 amino acids. The V segment lost 6 bases and the J segment 7 bases; nucleotides outside the gene matches: 12. DNA for the CDR3: TGTGCCAGCAGGGGCCCAGGGACAGGGAAACGTGGCTACACCTTC. Translation: CASRGPGTGKRGYTF.

CDR3 DNA: TGTGCCAGCAGCCCCAACCCTTACAATGAGCAGTTCTTC. Residues: CASSPNPYNEQFF. The chain employs TRBV9 and TRBJ2-1; no clear D gene. CDR3 size: 13 residues. Trimming pared 4 bases from V and 4 bases from J, leaving 9 bases between. Looked up from germline, CDR1 is SGDLS and CDR2 is YYNGEE.

The gene calls are TRBV5-4 and TRBJ2-1; 7 nucleotides align to TRBD2. The length of the CDR3 is 15 residues. The junction had 10 bases not matched to a gene; V was cut back by 6 bases and J by 4 bases. The V gene's germline CDR1 is SGHNT and CDR2 YYREEE (reference sequence). The CDR3 DNA reads TGTGCCAGCACCCGGAGCGCGGGAGAATACAATGAGCAGTTCTTC. Protein: CASTRSAGEYNEQFF.

This clone was counted once. This chain joins TRBV28 and TRBJ1-5; D is perhaps TRBD1 (5 bases). Trimming cost V 5 bases and J 7 bases, with 15 bases left between them. This CDR3 contains 14 residues. Germline V gene lookup returns CDR1 MDHEN and CDR2 SYDVKM. Here the CDR3 DNA reads TGTGCCAGCAGTGAATCAGGGACGGCACAGCCCCAGCATTTT. Translating it yields CASSESGTAQPQHF.

The J gene is TRBJ2-3, the V gene TRBV27; 9 bases are a match to TRBD2. J lost 4 bases, V lost 2 bases, and 10 bases had no gene match. This CDR3 contains 17 residues. Germline CDR1 MNHEY, CDR2 SMNVEV (reference sequence). CDR3 residues: CASSLAPAGGPSDTQYF. The CDR3 DNA follows: TGTGCCAGCAGTTTAGCCCCGGCGGGAGGGCCTTCAGATACGCAGTATTTT.

The gene calls are TRBV6-4 and TRBJ1-1, with unresolved D. V was pared by 3 bases and J by 5 bases, with 10 bases between. The CDR3 loop spans 13 amino acids. Looked up from germline, CDR1 is MRHNA and CDR2 is SNTAGT. The CDR3 is CASSETVGTEAFF. CDR3 nucleotides: TGTGCCAGCAGTGAGACGGTAGGAACTGAAGCTTTCTTT.

The chain has TRBV5-1 and TRBJ2-5, with D possibly TRBD1 on 6 matching bases. The germline CDR1 and CDR2 sequences are SGHRS and YFSETQ. Trimming removed 4 bases at V and 2 bases at J, with 15 bases between. This CDR3 comprises 15 residues. The CDR3 DNA is TGCGCCAGCAGCACGACCGGGACACAGCAAGAGACCCAGTACTTC. Its translation is CASSTTGTQQETQYF.

The V call is TRBV19, the J call TRBJ1-2, with D perhaps matching TRBD1 (5 bases). Trimming shortened V by 5 bases and J by 1 base, and 14 bases separated the two germline ends. Looked up from germline, CDR1 is LNHDA and CDR2 is SQIVND (reference sequence). CDR3 length: 15 residues. The CDR3 nucleotides are TGTGCCAGTAGTCTTACAGGTGCTGGTAACTATGGCTACACCTTC. Protein: CASSLTGAGNYGYTF.

In DNA form, the CDR3 reads TGTGCCAGCAGTCACCAGGGGCAACTAGCGGGAGGGCCACCAAACAATGAGCAGTTCTTC. Its translation is CASSHQGQLAGGPPNNEQFF. The rearrangement joins TRBV28 to TRBJ2-1; 13 nucleotides agree with TRBD2. This CDR3 region has 20 residues. Germline V gene data show CDR1 as MDHEN and CDR2 as SYDVKM. The trim removed 5 bases at V and 5 bases at J, leaving 18 bases unmatched.